This TCR beta chain is drawn from a study of multiple sclerosis patients with progressive multifocal leukoencephalopathy. Profiled with immunoSEQ multiplex PCR; TCRdb holds only in-frame clones, not every one. The sample holds more than 30,000 clones, roughly 90% seen once. This clone has more than one count but fewer than ten. Time point given: time of PML onset. The sample in question was PBMCs, obtained from a patient treated with natalizumab. This receptor was obtained from a woman aged 40 to 50 with progressive multifocal leukoencephalopathy.

The DNA for the CDR3 is TGTGCCATCAGTGACACCGGGACTAGTCGGTACGAGCAGTACTTC. Translation: CAISDTGTSRYEQYF. This rearrangement joins TRBV10-3 to TRBJ2-7; 8 bases agree with TRBD2. The ends lost 3 bases at V and 4 bases at J; junction bases unmatched: 8. This CDR3 has 15 amino acids. Germline V gene data show CDR1 as ENHRY and CDR2 as SYGVKD.